The TCR beta chain under discussion was sequenced for a study of response to subunit inactivated influenza vaccine. Study-wide results and caveats: T cells newly recruited by each seasonal influenza vaccination are few, the authors suggested.

TCRdb fed the RT-PCR reads into MiXCR, producing one record per CDR3 protein. The sample yields almost 600,000 distinct CDR3 sequences, less than 15% seen once. This clonotype was seen ten or more times. Its antigen remains unknown. This CDR3 is 13 amino acids long. V gave up 5 bases and J gave up 7 bases, with 11 bases separating them. CDR1 SGHTA and CDR2 FQGNSA come from the germline V gene. V usage is TRBV7-2 and J usage is TRBJ2-2, with TRBD1 as a possible D gene (5 bases). This TCR was recovered from a man in his fifties who received an inactivated influenza vaccine. The sequenced sample was PBMCs from blood, obtained roughly 12 days after vaccination. CDR3 loop: CASSLGTGGELFF. In DNA form, the CDR3 reads TGTGCCAGCAGCCTCGGAACAGGCGGGGAGCTGTTTTTT.